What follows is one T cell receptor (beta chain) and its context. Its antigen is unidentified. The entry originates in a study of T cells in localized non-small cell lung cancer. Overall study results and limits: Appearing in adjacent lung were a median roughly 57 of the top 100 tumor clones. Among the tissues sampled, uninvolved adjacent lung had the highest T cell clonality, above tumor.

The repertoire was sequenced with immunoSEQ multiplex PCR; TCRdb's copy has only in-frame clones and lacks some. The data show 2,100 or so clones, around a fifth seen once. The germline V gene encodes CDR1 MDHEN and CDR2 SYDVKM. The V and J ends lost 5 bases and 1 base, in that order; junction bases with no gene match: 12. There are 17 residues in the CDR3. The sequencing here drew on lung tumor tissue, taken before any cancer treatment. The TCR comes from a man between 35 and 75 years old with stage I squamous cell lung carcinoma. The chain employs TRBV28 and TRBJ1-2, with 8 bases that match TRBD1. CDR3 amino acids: CASSLPPSQGVNYGYTF. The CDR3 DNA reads TGTGCCAGCAGTCTACCTCCCTCACAGGGGGTTAACTATGGCTACACCTTC.